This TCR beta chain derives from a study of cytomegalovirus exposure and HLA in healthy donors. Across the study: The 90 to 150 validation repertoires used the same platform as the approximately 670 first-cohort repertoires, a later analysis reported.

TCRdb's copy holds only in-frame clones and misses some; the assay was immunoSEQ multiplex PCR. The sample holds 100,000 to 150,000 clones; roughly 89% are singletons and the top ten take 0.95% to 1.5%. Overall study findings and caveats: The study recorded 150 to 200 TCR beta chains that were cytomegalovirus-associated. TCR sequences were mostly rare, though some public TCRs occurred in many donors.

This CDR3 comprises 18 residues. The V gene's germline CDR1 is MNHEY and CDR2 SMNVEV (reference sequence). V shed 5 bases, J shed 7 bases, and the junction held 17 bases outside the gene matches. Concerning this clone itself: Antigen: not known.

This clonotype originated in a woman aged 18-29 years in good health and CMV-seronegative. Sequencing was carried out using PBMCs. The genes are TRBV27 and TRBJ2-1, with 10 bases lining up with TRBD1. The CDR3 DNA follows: TGTGCCAGCAGTCGATATTTGCCCGGGACAGGGGAGTATAATGAGCAGTTCTTC. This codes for CASSRYLPGTGEYNEQFF.